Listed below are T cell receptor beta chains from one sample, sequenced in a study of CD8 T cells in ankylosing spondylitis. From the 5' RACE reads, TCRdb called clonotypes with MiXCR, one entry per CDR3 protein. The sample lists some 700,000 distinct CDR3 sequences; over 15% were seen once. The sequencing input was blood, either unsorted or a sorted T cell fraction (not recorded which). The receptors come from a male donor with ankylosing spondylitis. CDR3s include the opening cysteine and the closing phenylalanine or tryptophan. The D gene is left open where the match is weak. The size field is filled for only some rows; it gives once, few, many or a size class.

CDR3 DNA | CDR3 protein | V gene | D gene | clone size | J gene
TGCAGTGCTAGCCCCCAGGGAGCCTACAATGAGCAGTTCTTC | CSASPQGAYNEQFF | TRBV20-1 | . | few | TRBJ2-1
TGCGCCAGCAGCCAAGTTCTAGCGGGAGTTTCCGCCGGGGAGCTGTTTTTT | CASSQVLAGVSAGELFF | TRBV4-3 | TRBD2 | . | TRBJ2-2
TGTGCCAGCAGTTCGACCACCCGGCCGGGAGGCTACACCTTC | CASSSTTRPGGYTF | TRBV25-1 | . | few | TRBJ1-2
TGTGCCAGCAGCCTGCTCCAGCAGGGGGGGAACTATGGCTACACCTTC | CASSLLQQGGNYGYTF | TRBV7-9 | TRBD1 | once | TRBJ1-2
TGTGCCAGCAGCACCCGACAGGGGAGGGGAGAGACCCAGTACTTC | CASSTRQGRGETQYF | TRBV3-1 | . | few | TRBJ2-5
TGTGCCAGCAGCTTTCGAGGGAGGTTGTTCGCTGAAGCTTTCTTT | CASSFRGRLFAEAFF | TRBV7-3 | . | . | TRBJ1-1
TGTGCCAGCAGCTTTTCGGGCCACCCCTGGGAGCAGTACTTC | CASSFSGHPWEQYF | TRBV7-9 | . | . | TRBJ2-7
TGTGCCAGCAGTCCCCGTTCCCTCACTGAAGCTTTCTTT | CASSPRSLTEAFF | TRBV12-3/TRBV12-4 | . | many | TRBJ1-1
TGTGCCAGCAGTTTTGGGGGAACAGGTGGAGCTTTCTTT | CASSFGGTGGAFF | TRBV12-3/TRBV12-4 | . | . | TRBJ1-1
TGTGCCAGCAGCTTCTTAGCGGCATACGAGCAGTACTTC | CASSFLAAYEQYF | TRBV7-9 | . | . | TRBJ2-7
TGTGCAAGCGGGAGGGAGGAACCCTCCTACAATGAGCAGTTCTTC | CASGREEPSYNEQFF | TRBV12-3/TRBV12-4 | TRBD2 | . | TRBJ2-1
TGCGCCAGCAGCTCAAGAAGGGACTCCAAGGACAATGAGCAGTTCTTC | CASSSRRDSKDNEQFF | TRBV4-1 | . | . | TRBJ2-1
TGCAGTGCTAGAGATTGGGCAGCAGCCCACTCTGGAAACACCATATATTTT | CSARDWAAAHSGNTIYF | TRBV20-1 | . | . | TRBJ1-3
TGCGCCAGCAGCCAGGCGGGGGGATACAATGAGCAGTTCTTC | CASSQAGGYNEQFF | TRBV4-1 | TRBD2 | many | TRBJ2-1
TGTGCCACCAGCAGAGTTGCGGGGGCGCACAATGAGCAGTTCTTC | CATSRVAGAHNEQFF | TRBV15 | . | . | TRBJ2-1
TGCAGCGGGGGACAGTACCGGACTGAAGCTTTCTTT | CSGGQYRTEAFF | TRBV29-1 | TRBD1 | few | TRBJ1-1
TGTGCCAGCAGTTCCCAGACTAGCACAGATACGCAGTATTTT | CASSSQTSTDTQYF | TRBV27 | . | once | TRBJ2-3
TGTGCCAGCAGCTTGTGGCGGGGAATCCAAGAGACCCAGTACTTC | CASSLWRGIQETQYF | TRBV5-6 | . | . | TRBJ2-5
TGCAGCGTTGGAAAAGGTGGGGGTGGAGAGACCCAGTACTTC | CSVGKGGGGETQYF | TRBV29-1 | . | many | TRBJ2-5
TGCAGTGTTGGGACGGTGGACACCATATATTTT | CSVGTVDTIYF | TRBV20-1 | . | . | TRBJ1-3
TGCGCCAGCAGCTTGGCCCCGACAGGGGGCGAGGAGCAGTACTTC | CASSLAPTGGEEQYF | TRBV5-1 | TRBD1 | few | TRBJ2-7
TGTGCCAGCAGTTTTTGGGGGGGCGGGTGGAAAAGCACTGAAGCTTTCTTT | CASSFWGGGWKSTEAFF | TRBV12-3/TRBV12-4 | . | few | TRBJ1-1
TGCAGCGTCAAAATTAGCGGGAGGCGCTACAATGAGCAGTTCTTC | CSVKISGRRYNEQFF | TRBV29-1 | TRBD2 | few | TRBJ2-1
TGCAGTGCCCACAGGTCCGGTCTTAACTATGGCTACACCTTC | CSAHRSGLNYGYTF | TRBV20-1 | . | . | TRBJ1-2
TGTGCCAGCAGGGAAACTAGTGCTCCCTACGAGCAGTACTTC | CASRETSAPYEQYF | TRBV12-3/TRBV12-4 | . | few | TRBJ2-7
TGTGCCAGCAGTCCCCCGGGGATCTACGAGCAGTACTTC | CASSPPGIYEQYF | TRBV6-1 | . | . | TRBJ2-7
TGTGCCCGCCATCCAGGCTACACCTTC | CARHPGYTF | TRBV2 | . | few | TRBJ1-2
TGTGCCACCAGTGATCAGAGGACAGGAACGTCTGGGGCCAACGTCCTGACTTTC | CATSDQRTGTSGANVLTF | TRBV24-1 | TRBD1 | . | TRBJ2-6
TGCAGTGCTAGAGATCTTGCGGGAGCCCAAATCTACGAGCAGTACTTC | CSARDLAGAQIYEQYF | TRBV20-1 | TRBD2 | few | TRBJ2-7
TGTGCCAGCAGCTTAGAGGGGGATTTATACTCCTACGAGCAGTACTTC | CASSLEGDLYSYEQYF | TRBV7-6 | . | few | TRBJ2-7
TGTGCCAGCAGTCCGGGACTAGCGGGGGGGACACAAGAGACCCAGTACTTC | CASSPGLAGGTQETQYF | TRBV12-3/TRBV12-4 | TRBD2 | few | TRBJ2-5
TGCAGTGCTAGGCCGGGTGGCTACACCTTC | CSARPGGYTF | TRBV20-1 | . | . | TRBJ1-2
TGTGCCAGCAGTTTTTTGGATAACCAAAAGGTCTATGGCTACACCTTC | CASSFLDNQKVYGYTF | TRBV27 | . | . | TRBJ1-2
TGTGCCAGCAGTTTAAAGGCGGGGCAAACAGATACGCAGTATTTT | CASSLKAGQTDTQYF | TRBV12-3/TRBV12-4 | . | . | TRBJ2-3
TGCAGTGCTAAAAATCAGCCCCAGCATTTT | CSAKNQPQHF | TRBV20-1 | . | few | TRBJ1-5
TGCAGCGTTGGGGGGGGGAGGGCCAATGAGCAGTTCTTC | CSVGGGRANEQFF | TRBV29-1 | TRBD2 | . | TRBJ2-1
TGTGCCAGCAGCCCAGAGGTATCCACTAACTATGGCTACACCTTC | CASSPEVSTNYGYTF | TRBV7-2 | . | many | TRBJ1-2
TGTGCCAGCAGCTTAGTCGCTAGCTATGGCTACACCTTC | CASSLVASYGYTF | TRBV7-9 | . | few | TRBJ1-2
TGTGCCAGCAGCTTGGCCAGGGGGGGAGCTTTCTTT | CASSLARGGAFF | TRBV5-6 | TRBD1 | . | TRBJ1-1
TGTGCCAGCAGCCCGGGGGGGCCCAGGGGGTCCTACGAGCAGTACTTC | CASSPGGPRGSYEQYF | TRBV5-4 | . | . | TRBJ2-7
TGTGCCAGCAGTTTACAGGGGCTAGATGGGCCCCAGCATTTT | CASSLQGLDGPQHF | TRBV12-3/TRBV12-4 | . | few | TRBJ1-5
TGTGCCAGCAGCTTAGATCGGCTAGCGGTCAACTACGAGCAGTACTTC | CASSLDRLAVNYEQYF | TRBV11-2 | TRBD2 | few | TRBJ2-7
TGTGCCAGCAGCTTACGAGGGACAGGGGGGAACACTGAAGCTTTCTTT | CASSLRGTGGNTEAFF | TRBV5-6 | TRBD1 | few | TRBJ1-1
TGCAGCGTAGCCCACGGGGGCTACTCCTACGAGCAGTACTTC | CSVAHGGYSYEQYF | TRBV29-1 | . | . | TRBJ2-7
TGTGCCAGCAGTCCACGGCGTCATAGCTCCTACGAGCAGTACTTC | CASSPRRHSSYEQYF | TRBV12-3/TRBV12-4 | . | few | TRBJ2-7
TGTGCCAGCAGCTCCCGGGGTGGCCATGAGCAGTTCTTC | CASSSRGGHEQFF | TRBV7-7 | . | . | TRBJ2-1
TGTGCCAGCTCACCGAGGATAGAAGAGACCCAGTACTTC | CASSPRIEETQYF | TRBV18 | . | . | TRBJ2-5
TGTGCCAGCAGTGACCACCGGGGGTCGCACGGAGGGACTTCCTACGAGCAGTACTTC | CASSDHRGSHGGTSYEQYF | TRBV25-1 | . | . | TRBJ2-7
TGCGCCAGCAGCTTGGGATCTAGCGGGGCAGATACGCAGTATTTT | CASSLGSSGADTQYF | TRBV5-1 | TRBD2 | few | TRBJ2-3
TGTGCCAGCAGCGTAGACTGGGACAGGGGAAACAATGAGCAGTTCTTC | CASSVDWDRGNNEQFF | TRBV9 | TRBD1 | . | TRBJ2-1
TGTGCCAGCAGGCCAGGGTCAAACACCGGGGAGCTGTTTTTT | CASRPGSNTGELFF | TRBV12-3/TRBV12-4 | . | many | TRBJ2-2
TGTGCCAGCAGCCATTTTGGGGACACCGGGGAGCTGTTTTTT | CASSHFGDTGELFF | TRBV3-1 | . | . | TRBJ2-2
TGCAGCGGACTAACAGACACCGGGGAGCTGTTTTTT | CSGLTDTGELFF | TRBV29-1 | . | few | TRBJ2-2